These 24 T cell receptor beta chains were sequenced from one sample in a study of blood T cell repertoires in COVID-19. Clones were sequenced by immunoSEQ multiplex PCR, and TCRdb holds only the in-frame ones, with some missing. The table records tens of thousands of clones, over 80% of them present only once. Sequencing was done on a sample of peripheral blood. The receptor source for this set is a man at least 80 years old with acute or convalescent COVID-19.

This chain uses TRBV3-1 (or the pseudogene TRBV3-2) with TRBJ2-3, with 8 bases lining up with TRBD1. CDR3 length: 15 residues. Per germline, CDR1 LGHDT and CDR2 YNNKEL (reference sequence). J lost 3 bases, V lost 3 bases, and 5 bases had no gene match. The CDR3 DNA sequence: TGTGCCAGCAGCCAGACAGGGGAAAAAACAGATACGCAGTATTTT. Encoded protein: CASSQTGEKTDTQYF.

The chain is built from TRBV29-1 and TRBJ2-6, with 11 bases aligning to TRBD1. The trim removed 7 bases at V and 0 bases at J, leaving 5 bases unmatched. This CDR3 is 16 amino acids long. The V gene's germline CDR1 is SQVTM and CDR2 ANQGSEA. The CDR3 DNA is TGCAGCGGTCCCGGGACAGGGGGCTCTGGGGCCAACGTCCTGACTTTC. Amino acids: CSGPGTGGSGANVLTF.

V and J are TRBV6-5 and TRBJ1-1; the D gene is possibly TRBD1 (5 bases). Trimming pared 6 bases from V and 2 bases from J, leaving 13 bases between. CDR3 size: 14 residues. Germline V gene sequence: CDR1 MNHEY, CDR2 SVGAGI. The CDR3 DNA reads TGTGCCAGCAGCCTGTTTCAGGGCAACACTGAAGCTTTCTTT. This codes for CASSLFQGNTEAFF.

This rearrangement joins TRBV9 to TRBJ1-3; D possibly corresponds to TRBD1 (5 bases). V was pared by 4 bases and J by 0 bases, with 11 bases between. CDR3 length: 15 residues. The germline V gene encodes CDR1 SGDLS and CDR2 YYNGEE. DNA of the CDR3: TGTGCCAGCAGCATGACAGATTTCTCTGGAAACACCATATATTTT. It yields the protein CASSMTDFSGNTIYF.

The chain carries TRBV7-2 and TRBJ2-7; a possible D gene is TRBD2 (6 bases). The CDR3 covers 14 residues. Germline values: CDR1 SGHTA, CDR2 FQGNSA. V was shortened by 3 bases and J by 0 bases, with 9 bases between the two germline ends. The CDR3 protein is CASSLAGSSYEQYF. Here the CDR3 DNA reads TGTGCCAGCAGCTTGGCGGGAAGCTCCTACGAGCAGTACTTC.

This clone came up once. This rearrangement joins TRBV5-1 to TRBJ1-1; D is ambiguous. The ends were cut back, 4 bases at V and 1 base at J, with 11 bases in the middle. Germline CDR1 SGHRS, CDR2 YFSETQ. The CDR3 totals 14 residues. CDR3 region: CASSPGGQNTEAFF. The CDR3 coding sequence is TGCGCCAGCAGCCCCGGTGGGCAGAACACTGAAGCTTTCTTT.

V gene TRBV7-9 combines with J gene TRBJ1-6; a possible D gene is TRBD1 (6 bases). The CDR3 extends over 13 amino acids. Germline values: CDR1 SEHNR, CDR2 FQNEAQ (reference sequence). The ends were cut back, 1 base at V and 9 bases at J, with 7 bases in the middle. In nucleotides, the CDR3 is TGTGCCAGCAGCTTAGACAGGGCTTCACCCCTCCACTTT. Encoded protein: CASSLDRASPLHF. Based on the CDR3 plus reference TRBV7-9 and TRBJ1-6, the full variable domain is DTGVSQNPRHKITKRGQNVTFRCDPISEHNRLYWYRQTLGQGPEFLTYFQNEAQLEKSRLLSDRFSAERPKGSFSTLEIQRTEQGDSAMYLCASSLDRASPLHFGNGTRLTVT.

V and J are TRBV7-8 and TRBJ2-3; the D is unclear. The CDR3 is 15 amino acids. Germline assignment: CDR1 SGHVS and CDR2 FQNEAQ. V lost 1 base and J 1 base, leaving 9 bases between the germline ends. The CDR3 reads CASSLDERRTDTQYF. For the CDR3, the DNA is TGTGCCAGCAGCTTAGACGAGAGGCGCACAGATACGCAGTATTTT.

This clone has only one observation. V usage is TRBV3-1 (or the pseudogene TRBV3-2) and J usage is TRBJ2-2; 10 bases agree with TRBD1. The CDR3 has 21 residues. Trimming took 3 bases from V and 3 from J; bases not matched to a gene: 19. CDR1 is LGHDT and CDR2 is YNNKEL in the germline V gene (reference sequence). The CDR3 DNA follows: TGTGCCAGCAGCCACGGGAAGACCGGGACAGGGGTAAGGTGGTACACCGGGGAGCTGTTTTTT. Its protein product is CASSHGKTGTGVRWYTGELFF.

The chain is built from TRBV4-3 and TRBJ2-3; tentative D call: TRBD2 (6 bases). V lost 1 base, J lost 4 bases, and 9 bases lay in between. Looked up from germline, CDR1 is LGHNA and CDR2 is YSLEER. The CDR3 covers 14 residues. The CDR3 reads CASSQGRASDTQYF. The CDR3 region has the DNA TGCGCCAGCAGCCAAGGGAGGGCCTCAGATACGCAGTATTTT.

This clone was recorded once. The chain uses TRBV6-5 and TRBJ2-1; 8 nucleotides agree with TRBD2. CDR1 is MNHEY, CDR2 SVGAGI, per germline. The CDR3 covers 13 residues. Unmatched junction bases numbered 7, after V lost 10 bases and J lost 5 bases. The CDR3 reads CATAWREDNEQFF. Written as DNA, the CDR3 is TGTGCCACCGCCTGGCGGGAGGACAATGAGCAGTTCTTC.

The genes are TRBV12-3 or TRBV12-4 and TRBJ1-2; TRBD1 aligns across 9 bases. CDR3 length: 13 residues. Trimming cost V 7 bases and J 8 bases; bases outside gene matches: 8. CDR3 residues: CASTVQGATGYTF. DNA of the CDR3: TGTGCCAGCACCGTACAGGGGGCAACCGGCTACACCTTC.

The chain uses TRBV13 and TRBJ2-7; weak D call: TRBD1 (6 bases). The CDR3 has 14 residues. In germline, CDR1 is PRHDT, CDR2 FYEKMQ (reference sequence). Trimming took off 5 bases at V and 0 bases at J, with 11 bases between the two ends. The CDR3: CASSRRTDSYEQYF. The CDR3, as DNA: TGTGCCAGCAGCCGTCGGACAGACTCCTACGAGCAGTACTTC.

The chain uses TRBV14 and TRBJ2-1, with D perhaps matching TRBD2 (6 bases). Trimming took 0 bases from V and 2 from J, leaving 8 bases between them. CDR3 length: 15 amino acids. CDR1 and CDR2 from the germline V gene are SGHDN and FVKESK. The CDR3 here is CASSQERDPYNEQFF. CDR3 nucleotides: TGTGCCAGCAGCCAAGAGCGGGACCCCTACAATGAGCAGTTCTTC.

V usage is TRBV4-2 and J usage is TRBJ1-2; 7 bases align to TRBD1. The ends lost 4 bases at V and 4 bases at J; junction bases unmatched: 12. This CDR3 comprises 16 residues. Germline V CDR1 and CDR2: LGHNA, YNFKEQ. In DNA form, the CDR3 reads TGTGCCAGCAGCCCCTTAGGGACAGACGTATCCTATGGCTACACCTTC. This translates into CASSPLGTDVSYGYTF.

This chain joins TRBV19 and TRBJ2-2; D is unresolved. V lost 3 bases, J lost 6 bases, and 8 bases lay in between. There are 13 residues in the CDR3. The germline gives CDR1 LNHDA, CDR2 SQIVND (reference sequence). CDR3 amino acids: CASSMGRAGELFF. The CDR3 DNA is TGTGCCAGTAGTATGGGTCGGGCCGGGGAGCTGTTTTTT.

V is TRBV4-1 and J is TRBJ2-1; 13 bases line up with TRBD2. The CDR3 spans 17 residues. The junction had 6 bases not matched to a gene; V was cut back by 2 bases and J by 5 bases. Germline values: CDR1 MGHRA, CDR2 YSYEKL. This chain's CDR3 is CASSQQLAGGPNNEQFF. Here the CDR3 DNA reads TGCGCCAGCAGCCAACAACTAGCGGGAGGGCCAAACAATGAGCAGTTCTTC.

The V call is TRBV18, the J call TRBJ1-4, with D possibly TRBD1 on 5 matching bases. In germline, CDR1 is KGHSH, CDR2 LQKENI. The CDR3 has 14 residues. Trimming pared 5 bases from V and 0 bases from J, leaving 7 bases between. Here the CDR3 reads CASSGGATNEKLFF. CDR3 nucleotide sequence: TGTGCCAGCTCAGGAGGGGCAACTAATGAAAAACTGTTTTTT.

This chain uses TRBV18 with TRBJ2-7, with 9 positions matching TRBD1. Germline CDR1 is KGHSH and CDR2 is LQKENI. V gave up 4 bases and J gave up 2 bases; unmatched junction bases: 6. This CDR3 contains 15 residues. CDR3 nucleotide sequence: TGTGCCAGCTCACAAGGACAGGGGAGCACCTACGAGCAGTACTTC. It encodes CASSQGQGSTYEQYF.

The chain employs TRBV11-3 and TRBJ1-1; no clear D. The germline V and J ends were trimmed by 6 bases and 3 bases, with 11 bases remaining between them. The CDR3 loop spans 13 amino acids. Germline-derived CDR1 and CDR2 are SGHNT and YENEEA. The CDR3 loop reads CASSLGRYTEAFF. CDR3 sequence (DNA): TGTGCCAGCAGTTTGGGCAGGTACACTGAAGCTTTCTTT.

V is TRBV7-9 and J is TRBJ2-3; the D gene is possibly TRBD1 (6 bases). Germline V gene lookup returns CDR1 SEHNR and CDR2 FQNEAQ (reference sequence). This CDR3 has 15 amino acids. V was trimmed by 5 bases and J by 2 bases, leaving 14 bases between them. The CDR3 sequence is CASSITQGNTDTQYF. The CDR3 region has the DNA TGTGCCAGCAGCATCACACAGGGTAACACAGATACGCAGTATTTT.

The chain couples TRBV5-4 to TRBJ2-5, with a possible D match to TRBD2 (5 bases). CDR3 length: 13 residues. CDR1 and CDR2 (germline): SGHNT, YYREEE (reference sequence). Trimming removed 2 bases from V and 5 bases from J, with 10 bases in between. The CDR3 nucleotides are TGTGCCAGCAGCTTCGGACTTCGGGAGACCCAGTACTTC. Translated, it gives CASSFGLRETQYF.

The gene calls are TRBV10-1 and TRBJ1-1; D remains unclear. The CDR3 sequence is 16 residues long. V shed 0 bases and J shed 1 base, with 12 bases lying between them. Germline V CDR1 and CDR2: WNHNN, SYGVQD (reference sequence). CDR3 sequence: CASSESPLGANTEAFF. For the CDR3, the DNA is TGCGCCAGCAGTGAGTCACCCCTTGGAGCGAACACTGAAGCTTTCTTT.

The chain couples TRBV4-2 to TRBJ1-6, with a tentative D call TRBD1 (5 bases). The V and J ends lost 6 bases and 5 bases respectively, with 11 bases between them. The CDR3 sequence is 14 residues long. Germline values: CDR1 LGHNA, CDR2 YNFKEQ. The CDR3 region has the DNA TGTGCCAGCAGTCGGGACTTAGATAATTCACCCCTCCACTTT. Its protein is CASSRDLDNSPLHF.